This T cell receptor beta chain is from a study of cytotoxic CD8 clonotypes in ibrutinib-treated CLL. Looking at the study overall: Of the patients, around 12 were relapsed/refractory, 15 treatment-naive and fewer than 18 IGHV unmutated. Averaging across samples gave roughly 280,000 productive templates and tens of thousands of productive rearrangements.

The germline V and J ends were trimmed by 5 bases and 3 bases, with 13 bases remaining between them. The CDR3 consists of 13 residues. The germline V gene has CDR1 SQVTM and CDR2 ANQGSEA. Assay used: immunoSEQ multiplex PCR; TCRdb lists only in-frame clones, some missing. The table records 25,000 to 30,000 clones, almost 70% of them present only once. The material sequenced was PBMCs, taken after 24 months of ibrutinib treatment. This sequence originates from a human donor with chronic lymphocytic leukemia. The chain recombines TRBV29-1 with TRBJ2-5; D tentatively reads TRBD1 or TRBD2 (7 bases each). As DNA, the CDR3 is TGCAGCGTTTCTCCAGGGGGGGAAGAGACCCAGTACTTC. Its protein product is CSVSPGGEETQYF.